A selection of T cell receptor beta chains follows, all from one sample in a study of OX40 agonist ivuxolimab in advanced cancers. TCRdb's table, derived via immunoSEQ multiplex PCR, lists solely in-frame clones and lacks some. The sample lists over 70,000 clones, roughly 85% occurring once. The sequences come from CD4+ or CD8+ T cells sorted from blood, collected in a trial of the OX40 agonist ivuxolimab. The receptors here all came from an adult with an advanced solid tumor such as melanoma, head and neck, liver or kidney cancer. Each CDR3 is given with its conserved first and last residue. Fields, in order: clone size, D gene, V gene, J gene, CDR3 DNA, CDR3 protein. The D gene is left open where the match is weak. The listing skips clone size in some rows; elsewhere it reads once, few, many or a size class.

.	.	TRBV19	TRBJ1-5	TGTGCCAGTAGGGGTGGACAGAACAATCAGCCCCAGCATTTT	CASRGGQNNQPQHF
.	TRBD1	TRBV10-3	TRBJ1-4	TGTGCCATCAGTGGCACAGGGGCGGGCGAAAAACTGTTTTTT	CAISGTGAGEKLFF
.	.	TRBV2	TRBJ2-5	TGTGCCAGCAGTGGTTATGTAACCAAGGAGACCCAGTACTTC	CASSGYVTKETQYF
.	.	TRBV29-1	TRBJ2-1	TGCAGCGTTGAACGGAGCGGCTTTTACAATGAGCAGTTCTTC	CSVERSGFYNEQFF
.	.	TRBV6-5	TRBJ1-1	TGTGCCAGCAGTTACGGCCCAGGGACGGCTTTCTTT	CASSYGPGTAFF
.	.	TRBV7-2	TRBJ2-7	TGTGCCAGCAGCTCGACCCCTTACGAGCAGTACTTC	CASSSTPYEQYF
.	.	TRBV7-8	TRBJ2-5	TGTGCCAGCAGCTTAGGGATTAACGCAGGAGACCTCCAAGAGACCCAGTACTTC	CASSLGINAGDLQETQYF
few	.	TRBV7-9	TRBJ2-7	TGTGCCAGCAGCCAGGCCTACGAGCAGTACTTC	CASSQAYEQYF
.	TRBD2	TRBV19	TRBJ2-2	TGTGCCAGTAGTAAAAGACTAGCGGGGGGGACCGGGGAGCTGTTTTTT	CASSKRLAGGTGELFF
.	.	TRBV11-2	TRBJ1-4	TGTGCCAGCAGCTTAGCCGCCGCAACTAATGAAAAACTGTTTTTT	CASSLAAATNEKLFF
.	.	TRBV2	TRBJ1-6	TGTGCCAGCAGGGCAGCTAATTCACCCCTCCACTTT	CASRAANSPLHF
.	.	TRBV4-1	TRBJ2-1	TGCGCCAGCAGCCAAGATCTTCGGGCAGGGCGAGACAATGAGCAGTTCTTC	CASSQDLRAGRDNEQFF
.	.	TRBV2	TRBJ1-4	TGTGCCAGCAGTGATGGGTTTTCAACTAATGAAAAACTGTTTTTT	CASSDGFSTNEKLFF
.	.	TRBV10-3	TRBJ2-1	TGTGCCATCAGCGCCAGGGACATAGACTACAATGAGCAGTTCTTC	CAISARDIDYNEQFF